A selection of T cell receptor beta chains follows, all from one sample in a study of T cell repertoires in cytomegalovirus infection. No antigen has been identified for these receptors. TCRdb re-called the reads with MiXCR, one entry per CDR3 protein. The sample has 310,000 or so distinct CDR3 sequences, 25% seen once; the top ten hold 13%. Sequencing was performed on cultured PBMCs, taken from culture after CMV antigen stimulation. These receptors came from a human donor in good health (CMV status not recorded). Some clones in this sample may be carry-over from other donors' samples. CDR3s include the opening cysteine and the closing phenylalanine or tryptophan. A D gene is named only where the DNA matches it firmly. A clone size is listed for some rows: how often the clone was seen (once, few, many), or a class if it is expanded.

j_gene: TRBJ2-1
d_gene: -
v_gene: TRBV6-2/TRBV6-3
abundance: few
CDR3aa: CASSYPAVGAESSYNEQFF
CDR3nt: TGTGCCAGCAGTTACCCCGCTGTGGGCGCGGAGAGCTCCTACAATGAGCAGTTCTTC

j_gene: TRBJ2-2
d_gene: TRBD1
v_gene: TRBV29-1
abundance: -
CDR3aa: CSVGTGSSTLFF
CDR3nt: TGCAGCGTTGGGACAGGCAGCAGTACGCTGTTTTTT

j_gene: TRBJ2-1
d_gene: -
v_gene: TRBV6-2/TRBV6-3
abundance: few
CDR3aa: CASSYRGLYVNEQFF
CDR3nt: TGTGCCAGCAGTTACAGGGGCCTATATGTCAATGAGCAGTTCTTC

j_gene: TRBJ2-2
d_gene: TRBD2
v_gene: TRBV24-1
abundance: -
CDR3aa: CATSERTSGTNTGELFF
CDR3nt: TGTGCCACCAGTGAGCGGACTAGCGGGACGAACACCGGGGAGCTGTTTTTT

j_gene: TRBJ2-5
d_gene: TRBD2
v_gene: TRBV10-2
abundance: -
CDR3aa: CASSDIWLAVFQETQYF
CDR3nt: TGCGCCAGCAGTGATATATGGCTAGCGGTTTTCCAAGAGACCCAGTACTTC

j_gene: TRBJ2-3
d_gene: -
v_gene: TRBV7-8
abundance: -
CDR3aa: CASSSAGQTPDTQYF
CDR3nt: TGTGCCAGCAGCTCAGCGGGACAGACCCCGGATACGCAGTATTTT

j_gene: TRBJ1-2
d_gene: -
v_gene: TRBV6-1
abundance: -
CDR3aa: CASSEGGARNYGYTF
CDR3nt: TGTGCCAGCAGTGAAGGAGGGGCGCGTAACTATGGCTACACCTTC

j_gene: TRBJ1-1
d_gene: -
v_gene: TRBV7-9
abundance: few
CDR3aa: CASSLRGTEGEAFF
CDR3nt: TGTGCCAGCAGCCTAAGAGGGACCGAAGGTGAAGCTTTCTTT

j_gene: TRBJ2-3
d_gene: TRBD2
v_gene: TRBV7-2
abundance: many
CDR3aa: CASSKTSGRTDTQYF
CDR3nt: TGTGCCAGCAGCAAGACTAGCGGACGCACAGATACGCAGTATTTT

j_gene: TRBJ2-1
d_gene: TRBD2
v_gene: TRBV20-1
abundance: -
CDR3aa: CSASGGRTDEQFF
CDR3nt: TGCAGTGCTAGTGGCGGGAGGACGGATGAGCAGTTCTTC

j_gene: TRBJ2-1
d_gene: -
v_gene: TRBV19
abundance: few
CDR3aa: CASSRVGNEQFF
CDR3nt: TGTGCCAGTAGTAGGGTAGGCAATGAGCAGTTCTTC

j_gene: TRBJ1-5
d_gene: -
v_gene: TRBV6-2/TRBV6-3
abundance: many
CDR3aa: CASSYSRVVRNQPQHF
CDR3nt: TGTGCCAGCAGTTACTCGAGGGTTGTCCGCAATCAGCCCCAGCATTTT

j_gene: TRBJ1-4
d_gene: -
v_gene: TRBV24-1
abundance: -
CDR3aa: CATSDPGQTDEKLFF
CDR3nt: TGTGCCACCAGTGACCCCGGACAGACCGATGAAAAACTGTTTTTT

j_gene: TRBJ2-1
d_gene: -
v_gene: TRBV4-3
abundance: -
CDR3aa: CASSQEARGRDEQFF
CDR3nt: TGCGCCAGCAGCCAAGAAGCCAGGGGAAGGGATGAGCAGTTCTTC

j_gene: TRBJ2-7
d_gene: -
v_gene: TRBV10-3
abundance: -
CDR3aa: CAISVLAYEQYF
CDR3nt: TGTGCCATCAGTGTGTTGGCCTACGAGCAGTACTTC

j_gene: TRBJ1-5
d_gene: -
v_gene: TRBV27
abundance: -
CDR3aa: CASSSRQGGVYSNQPQHF
CDR3nt: TGTGCCAGCAGTTCGCGGCAGGGAGGGGTATATAGCAATCAGCCCCAGCATTTT

j_gene: TRBJ2-4
d_gene: -
v_gene: TRBV7-2
abundance: -
CDR3aa: CASSSRRGRNIQYF
CDR3nt: TGTGCCAGCAGCTCTCGACGGGGGAGGAACATTCAGTACTTC

j_gene: TRBJ1-1
d_gene: -
v_gene: TRBV7-9
abundance: -
CDR3aa: CATAVQLEAFF
CDR3nt: TGTGCCACCGCCGTACAACTGGAAGCTTTCTTT

j_gene: TRBJ1-1
d_gene: -
v_gene: TRBV29-1
abundance: -
CDR3aa: CSVIRVFGTEAFF
CDR3nt: TGCAGCGTAATCAGGGTTTTTGGCACTGAAGCTTTCTTT

j_gene: TRBJ2-2
d_gene: -
v_gene: TRBV7-2
abundance: many
CDR3aa: CASSWDTGELFF
CDR3nt: TGTGCCAGCAGCTGGGACACCGGGGAGCTGTTTTTT

j_gene: TRBJ2-1
d_gene: -
v_gene: TRBV28
abundance: -
CDR3aa: CASSLSAGSEFF
CDR3nt: TGTGCCAGCAGTTTGTCCGCGGGTTCGGAGTTCTTC

j_gene: TRBJ1-4
d_gene: TRBD1
v_gene: TRBV2
abundance: once
CDR3aa: CASSERVGQPNEKLFF
CDR3nt: TGTGCCAGCAGTGAAAGAGTGGGACAGCCGAATGAAAAACTGTTTTTT

j_gene: TRBJ2-1
d_gene: -
v_gene: TRBV4-1
abundance: few
CDR3aa: CASSLSQGWSSYNEQFF
CDR3nt: TGCGCCAGCAGCCTTTCACAGGGTTGGAGCTCCTACAATGAGCAGTTCTTC

j_gene: TRBJ1-3
d_gene: -
v_gene: TRBV7-2
abundance: many
CDR3aa: CASSLLRIGQWDVYGNTIYF
CDR3nt: TGTGCCAGCAGCTTATTACGGATAGGACAGTGGGACGTTTATGGAAACACCATATATTTT

j_gene: TRBJ2-1
d_gene: TRBD2
v_gene: TRBV6-1
abundance: few
CDR3aa: CASSDEAGGSYNEQFF
CDR3nt: TGTGCCAGCAGTGATGAAGCGGGAGGTTCCTACAATGAGCAGTTCTTC

j_gene: TRBJ2-3
d_gene: TRBD2
v_gene: TRBV7-9
abundance: many
CDR3aa: CASSLDGAGPTDTQYF
CDR3nt: TGTGCCAGCAGCTTAGACGGAGCGGGACCGACAGATACGCAGTATTTT

j_gene: TRBJ2-7
d_gene: TRBD2
v_gene: TRBV7-2
abundance: many
CDR3aa: CASSLGAGVPYEQYF
CDR3nt: TGTGCCAGCAGCTTAGGAGCGGGGGTCCCCTACGAGCAGTACTTC

j_gene: TRBJ1-6
d_gene: -
v_gene: TRBV15
abundance: few
CDR3aa: CATSSPGPKGTPLHF
CDR3nt: TGTGCCACCAGCAGCCCGGGCCCCAAGGGGACACCCCTCCACTTT

j_gene: TRBJ1-2
d_gene: -
v_gene: TRBV7-2
abundance: many
CDR3aa: CASSIDSGGGYTF
CDR3nt: TGTGCCAGCAGCATCGACAGTGGGGGTGGCTACACCTTC

j_gene: TRBJ1-2
d_gene: -
v_gene: TRBV11-2
abundance: many
CDR3aa: CASSSDGLYGYTF
CDR3nt: TGTGCCAGCAGCTCCGACGGACTCTATGGCTACACCTTC